This T cell receptor (beta chain) was recovered during a study of blood T cell repertoires in COVID-19. On the study more broadly: Both acute and convalescent COVID-19 samples were obtained from the United States, Italy and Spain. T cells, B-cell-depleted T cells, or PBMCs supplied cDNA or gDNA.

Trimming shortened V by 0 bases and J by 2 bases, and 6 bases separated the two germline ends. Germline CDR1 SGHAT, CDR2 FQNNGV. This CDR3 has 14 amino acids. Original methodology: The authors estimated nucleated cell counts from reference gene primer amplification. The data were produced by immunoSEQ multiplex PCR, yet TCRdb's version contains in-frame clones alone and is incomplete. Clone size and V and J calls were adopted from that table, with D and trimming inferred from the DNA. In the table there are about 220,000 clones, 75% to 85% of which are singletons. J is TRBJ2-3 and V is TRBV11-2, with no clear D. This clonotype originated in a man in his fifties with active or convalescent COVID-19. The sequenced sample was peripheral blood. CDR3 loop: CASSLDPYTDTQYF. The CDR3 nucleotides are TGTGCCAGCAGCTTAGATCCCTACACAGATACGCAGTATTTT.